Sequencing of this TCR beta chain was carried out in a study of OX40 agonist ivuxolimab in advanced cancers. Study context: Patients received ivuxolimab, an agonistic anti-OX40 (CD134) antibody. Mean age about 60 years, range about 20 to 85; 82.7% male. Study observations and caveats: Partial responders dosed at 0.1-3.0 mg/kg displayed clonal expansion ranking among the lowest.

Per germline, CDR1 SGHTA and CDR2 FQGNSA. Trimming took 2 bases from V and 1 from J; bases not matched to a gene: 3. CDR3 length: 15 residues. Clones were sequenced by immunoSEQ multiplex PCR, and TCRdb holds only the in-frame ones, with some missing. The sample shows about 100,000 clones, 90% of them seen only once. Points on this clone: Its antigen is unidentified.

This chain joins TRBV7-2 and TRBJ2-3; 7 bases match TRBD2. Specimen: CD4+ or CD8+ T cells sorted from blood, collected in a trial of the OX40 agonist ivuxolimab. The TCR originated in an adult with an advanced solid tumor such as melanoma, head and neck, liver or kidney cancer. CDR3 in amino acids: CASSLSAGGTDTQYF. Here the CDR3 DNA reads TGTGCCAGCAGCTTATCTGCGGGAGGCACAGATACGCAGTATTTT.